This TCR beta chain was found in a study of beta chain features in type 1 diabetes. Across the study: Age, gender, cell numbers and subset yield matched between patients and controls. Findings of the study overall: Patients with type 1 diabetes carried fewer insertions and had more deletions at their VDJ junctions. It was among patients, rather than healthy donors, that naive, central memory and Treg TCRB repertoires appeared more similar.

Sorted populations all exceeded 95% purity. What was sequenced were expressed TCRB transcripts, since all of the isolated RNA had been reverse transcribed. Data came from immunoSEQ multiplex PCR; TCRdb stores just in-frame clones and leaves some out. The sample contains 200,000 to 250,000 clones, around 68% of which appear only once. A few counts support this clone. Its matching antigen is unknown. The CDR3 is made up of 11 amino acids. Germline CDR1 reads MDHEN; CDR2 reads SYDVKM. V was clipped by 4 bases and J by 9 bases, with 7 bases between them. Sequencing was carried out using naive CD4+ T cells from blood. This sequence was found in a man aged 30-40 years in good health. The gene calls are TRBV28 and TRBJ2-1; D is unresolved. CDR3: CASSSNLEQFF. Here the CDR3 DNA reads TGTGCCAGCAGTTCCAATCTTGAGCAGTTCTTC.